This TCR beta chain was identified in a study of brain T cells in children with intractable seizures. Overall study results and limits: HCMV serostatus was not known, and viral specificity came from CDR3 similarity only. Absence of clones before surgery may stem from lower sequencing depth.

In its sample, this clone was seen once. Its antigen remains unknown. Germline V lookup: CDR1 SGHDT, CDR2 YYEEEE. CDR3 size: 14 residues. V lost 5 bases to trimming and J lost 6 bases; unmatched junction nucleotides: 8. The sequenced cases were selected for having the highest brain T cell transcript signatures. Patients received at least one anti-epileptic drug before surgery. The assay was immunoSEQ multiplex PCR, and TCRdb's table has in-frame clones only and misses some. Of approximately 110,000 clones in the sample, around 94% were seen once. Source: peripheral blood, taken at surgery. This sequence was found in a boy under three years old with hemimegalencephaly and intractable seizures. V and J are TRBV5-6 and TRBJ2-7, with 10 bases lining up with TRBD1. The CDR3 here is CASSSGQGEGEQYF. The CDR3 DNA reads as TGTGCCAGCAGTTCCGGACAGGGGGAGGGCGAGCAGTACTTC.